Below are 29 T cell receptor beta chains sequenced from a single sample in a study of vaccination effects on CD4 cells after COVID-19. For these TCRs, the target antigens are not known. Expansion of antigen-specific CD4+ T cells with viral peptide pools was carried out by the ViraFEST assay before sequencing. At the end of about 9 days of culture, CD4+ T cells were isolated. Libraries were prepared by immunoSEQ multiplex PCR; TCRdb keeps only in-frame clonotypes and omits some of them. The sample lists 50,000 to 65,000 clones; around 75% were seen once. The sequencing used CD4+ T cells from PBMCs cultured with HCoV-229E spike peptides, collected before COVID-19 vaccination. The receptors come from a human donor who received a COVID-19 vaccine.

This sequence joins TRBV2 and TRBJ1-3; D is ambiguous. The CDR3 runs 14 residues. Trimming stripped 2 bases from V and 0 bases from J, with 5 bases between. The germline gives CDR1 SNHLY, CDR2 FYNNEI. The CDR3 DNA sequence: TGTGCCAGCAGTGAATTGGGCTCTGGAAACACCATATATTTT. Its translation is CASSELGSGNTIYF. The whole variable domain, filled in from reference TRBV2 and TRBJ1-3, reads EPEVTQTPSHQVTQMGQEVILRCVPISNHLYFYWYRQILGQKVEFLVSFYNNEISEKSEIFDDQFSVERPDGSNFTLKIRSTKLEDSAMYFCASSELGSGNTIYFGEGSWLTVV.

J is TRBJ2-7 and V is TRBV2; no firm D call. V gave up 3 bases and J gave up 6 bases, with 12 bases separating them. Germline V gene lookup returns CDR1 SNHLY and CDR2 FYNNEI. This CDR3 spans 13 amino acids. The CDR3 nucleotides read TGTGCCAGCAGTGAGTTCCCCTCAGGCGAGCAGTACGTC. Its translation is CASSEFPSGEQYV.

The genes are TRBV15 and TRBJ1-5; no definite D call. Looked up from germline, CDR1 is LNHNV and CDR2 is YYDKDF (reference sequence). The CDR3 has 17 residues. V lost 0 bases, J lost 0 bases, and 12 bases lay in between. In nucleotides, the CDR3 is TGTGCCACCAGCAGAGAGAGGGCCGGATTTAGCAATCAGCCCCAGCATTTT. Translation: CATSRERAGFSNQPQHF. The entire variable domain, with the rest obtained from reference TRBV15 and TRBJ1-5, is as follows: DAMVIQNPRYQVTQFGKPVTLSCSQTLNHNVMYWYQQKSSQAPKLLFHYYDKDFNNEADTPDNFQSRRPNTSFCFLDIRSPGLGDTAMYLCATSRERAGFSNQPQHFGDGTRLSIL.

The chain recombines TRBV5-5 with TRBJ1-5; maybe TRBD1 (6 bases). Germline V gene data show CDR1 as SGHKS and CDR2 as YYEKEE (reference sequence). V was shortened by 6 bases and J by 7 bases, with 17 bases between the two germline ends. The CDR3 is 14 amino acids. The CDR3 DNA is TGTGCCAGCACCCCGGGCCAAGACAGGCAGCCCCAGCATTTT. Amino acid sequence: CASTPGQDRQPQHF.

This clone was seen once. The chain joins TRBV9 to TRBJ2-7; the D is unclear. Germline CDR1 reads SGDLS; CDR2 reads YYNGEE. Trimming took off 2 bases at V and 3 bases at J, with 12 bases between the two ends. This CDR3 is 14 amino acids long. The CDR3 is CASSVWSRLYEQYV. In nucleotides, the CDR3 is TGTGCCAGCAGCGTTTGGTCCAGGCTCTACGAGCAGTACGTC.

This clone was detected only a few times. The J gene is TRBJ2-3, the V gene TRBV7-2; weak D call: TRBD1 (6 bases). The V gene lost 5 bases and the J gene lost 0 bases, with 9 bases spanning the gap. The CDR3 sequence is 14 residues long. Germline V gene data show CDR1 as SGHTA and CDR2 as FQGNSA. DNA of the CDR3: TGTGCCAGCAGCCCAGGGGTTAGCACAGATACGCAGTATTTT. Translated, it gives CASSPGVSTDTQYF.

V gene TRBV7-9 combines with J gene TRBJ1-6; no firm D call. This CDR3 has 15 amino acids. Trimming pared 5 bases from V and 0 bases from J, leaving 8 bases between. The V gene's germline CDR1 is SEHNR and CDR2 FQNEAQ (reference sequence). The chain's CDR3 is CASSTESSYNSPLHF. CDR3 nucleotide sequence: TGTGCCAGCAGCACGGAGAGCTCCTATAATTCACCCCTCCACTTT.

The V gene is TRBV29-1, the J gene TRBJ1-1; 7 positions agree with TRBD1. This CDR3 is 14 amino acids long. The J segment lost 11 bases and the V segment lost 4 bases, leaving 16 bases of the junction unmatched. From germline, CDR1 is SQVTM and CDR2 ANQGSEA. Here the CDR3 DNA reads TGCAGCGTTGGGGAAGGGACAGCACGTTTTGAGGCTTTCTTT. Residues: CSVGEGTARFEAFF.

The rearrangement joins TRBV7-2 to TRBJ1-1; maybe TRBD1 (6 bases). The CDR3 contains 13 residues. CDR1 and CDR2 (germline): SGHTA, FQGNSA. Trimming took off 5 bases at V and 5 bases at J, with 12 bases between the two ends. The CDR3 sequence: CASSVRTETEAFF. The CDR3 bases are TGTGCCAGCAGCGTGAGGACAGAGACTGAAGCTTTCTTT.

The rearrangement uses TRBV11-2 and TRBJ2-1, with TRBD1 matching over 7 bases. V was pared by 4 bases and J by 8 bases, with 5 bases of the junction left unmatched. The CDR3 contains 13 residues. The germline V gene encodes CDR1 SGHAT and CDR2 FQNNGV. Here the CDR3 reads CASSSRQGDEQFF. The CDR3 nucleotides are TGTGCCAGCAGCTCCCGACAGGGAGATGAGCAGTTCTTC.

The chain carries TRBV19 and TRBJ1-1, with D perhaps TRBD1 (6 bases). CDR3 length: 13 amino acids. V was clipped by 3 bases and J by 6 bases, with 11 bases between them. Germline V gene lookup returns CDR1 LNHDA and CDR2 SQIVND (reference sequence). The CDR3 sequence is CASSIYRAAEAFF. CDR3 coding DNA: TGTGCCAGTAGTATTTACAGGGCCGCTGAAGCTTTCTTT.

V gene TRBV4-1 combines with J gene TRBJ2-1, with TRBD1 identical over 11 bases. J lost 4 bases, V lost 0 bases, and 2 bases had no gene match. The germline V gene encodes CDR1 MGHRA and CDR2 YSYEKL. The CDR3 covers 16 residues. The CDR3 here is CASSQDGTGGYNEQFF. For the CDR3, the DNA is TGCGCCAGCAGCCAAGATGGGACAGGGGGATACAATGAGCAGTTCTTC.

J is TRBJ1-2 and V is TRBV15, with TRBD1 identical over 12 bases. CDR1 LNHNV and CDR2 YYDKDF come from the germline V gene (reference sequence). The length of the CDR3 is 18 residues. J was trimmed by 8 bases and V by 2 bases; bases with no gene match: 15. This CDR3 is CATSRTGTGGAISAGYTF. In DNA, the CDR3 is TGTGCCACCAGCAGAACCGGGACAGGGGGCGCAATATCGGCCGGCTACACCTTC.

The chain employs TRBV9 and TRBJ1-6; the D is unclear. The V end was cut by 3 bases, the J end by 7 bases, with 8 bases between. There are 13 residues in the CDR3. The germline gives CDR1 SGDLS, CDR2 YYNGEE. CDR3: CASSASLNSPLHF. As DNA, the CDR3 is TGTGCCAGCAGCGCGAGCTTGAATTCACCCCTCCACTTT.

CDR3 protein: CASSLRGLESPLHF. Here the CDR3 DNA reads TGTGCCAGCAGCTTGAGGGGGCTGGAGTCACCCCTCCACTTT. The chain combines TRBV7-2 with TRBJ1-6; 7 bases line up with TRBD1. The V segment lost 3 bases and the J segment 10 bases; nucleotides outside the gene matches: 6. Germline assignment: CDR1 SGHTA and CDR2 FQGNSA. The CDR3 length is 14 residues.

V usage is TRBV6-2 or TRBV6-3 and J usage is TRBJ1-1; TRBD1 might be the D (6 bases). The CDR3 totals 15 residues. Deletions cut 6 bases from V and 4 bases from J, with 18 bases between. The V gene's germline CDR1 is MNHEY and CDR2 SVGEGT. The CDR3 spells CASRYGGSGGTEAFF. The DNA of the CDR3 is TGTGCCAGCAGGTACGGGGGCTCTGGCGGCACTGAAGCTTTCTTT.

The J gene is TRBJ2-1, the V gene TRBV5-1; D tentatively fits TRBD1 or TRBD2 (5 bases each). This CDR3 is built from 16 residues. V was shortened by 4 bases and J by 6 bases, with 20 bases between the two germline ends. CDR1 and CDR2 (germline): SGHRS, YFSETQ. The CDR3 nucleotides read TGCGCCAGCAGCGGCTCGTGGGGGTTGGATTTCAATGAGCAGTTCTTC. It yields the protein CASSGSWGLDFNEQFF.

V usage is TRBV4-2 and J usage is TRBJ2-1; TRBD1 might be the D (5 bases). The CDR3 spans 14 residues. With 9 bases removed from V and 7 bases from J, the gap between germline ends came to 19 bases. Germline CDR1 is LGHNA and CDR2 is YNFKEQ. The CDR3 nucleotides read TGTGCCAGTCACAGGTCTCTCGGCGAAAATGAGCAGTTCTTC. This translates into CASHRSLGENEQFF.

The V call is TRBV27, the J call TRBJ2-1; D is perhaps TRBD1 (5 bases). Deletions cut 10 bases from V and 5 bases from J, with 21 bases between. CDR1 is MNHEY and CDR2 is SMNVEV in the germline V gene (reference sequence). The CDR3 consists of 15 residues. For the CDR3, the DNA is TGTGCCACTCGACAGATCCTTCGCACCGACAATGAGCAGTTCTTC. This sequence encodes CATRQILRTDNEQFF.

This chain links TRBV6-1 with TRBJ1-2; D might be TRBD1 (6 bases). Looked up from germline, CDR1 is MNHNS and CDR2 is SASEGT. The CDR3 is 16 residues long. V gave up 2 bases and J gave up 0 bases, with 13 bases separating them. The CDR3 is CASSEPLQGTNYGYTF. The CDR3 DNA follows: TGTGCCAGCAGTGAACCCCTACAGGGTACTAACTATGGCTACACCTTC.

This clone was counted a single time. This chain joins TRBV10-2 and TRBJ1-1; D is undetermined. Trimming removed 6 bases at V and 0 bases at J, with 8 bases between. This CDR3 has 13 amino acids. Germline CDR1 WSHSY, CDR2 SAAADI. The CDR3 loop reads CASRDLMNTEAFF. The CDR3 DNA follows: TGCGCCAGCAGGGACCTCATGAACACTGAAGCTTTCTTT.

The J gene is TRBJ1-1, the V gene TRBV19; D remains unclear. The germline CDR1 and CDR2 sequences are LNHDA and SQIVND (reference sequence). The V end lost 3 bases, the J end lost 1 base, and 6 bases lay between the germline ends. This CDR3 spans 13 amino acids. The CDR3 DNA reads TGTGCCAGTAGTATTCGAGGGAACACTGAAGCTTTCTTT. It yields the protein CASSIRGNTEAFF.

The chain combines TRBV6-2 or TRBV6-3 with TRBJ2-3, with a tentative D call TRBD2 (5 bases). Germline V lookup: CDR1 MNHEY, CDR2 SVGEGT. V dropped 6 bases and J dropped 5 bases, with 9 bases sitting between them. The CDR3 length is 12 residues. The CDR3 sequence is CASSATRDTQYF. The CDR3 DNA reads TGTGCCAGCAGCGCAACTAGAGATACGCAGTATTTT.

Within the sample, this clone is medium-sized. The gene calls are TRBV2 and TRBJ1-2; tentatively, D is TRBD1 (5 bases). Germline V gene sequence: CDR1 SNHLY, CDR2 FYNNEI. V was cut by 3 bases and J by 2 bases, with 7 bases left in between. The CDR3 has 13 residues. CDR3 DNA: TGTGCCAGCAGTGAGGGGGTGAACTATGGCTACACCTTC. Protein sequence: CASSEGVNYGYTF.

The chain has TRBV20-1 and TRBJ1-5; unclear D gene. CDR3 length equals 12 residues. Germline CDR1 is DFQATT and CDR2 is SNEGSKA (reference sequence). Trimming removed 3 bases from V and 4 bases from J, with 7 bases in between. The DNA of the CDR3 is TGCAGTGCTAGTACCCCGAATCAGCCCCAGCATTTT. Residues: CSASTPNQPQHF.

The genes are TRBV7-8 and TRBJ2-3, with D perhaps matching TRBD1 or TRBD2 (6 bases each). CDR3 length: 14 amino acids. Germline loops: CDR1 SGHVS, CDR2 FQNEAQ. Deletions cut 5 bases from V and 8 bases from J, with 17 bases between. The CDR3 loop is CASSLGGDEVTQYF. The CDR3 DNA sequence: TGTGCCAGCAGCCTCGGGGGCGATGAGGTTACGCAGTATTTT.

The V call is TRBV9, the J call TRBJ2-2, with D maybe TRBD2 (6 bases). This CDR3 contains 17 residues. Germline V CDR1 and CDR2: SGDLS, YYNGEE. V lost 4 bases to trimming and J lost 5 bases, with 21 bases between them. CDR3 DNA sequence: TGTGCCAGCAGCCCCCGGGCGGGGCTAATGGGAACCGGGGAGCTGTTTTTT. Protein: CASSPRAGLMGTGELFF.

Only a few counts were recorded for this clone. The chain uses TRBV12-3 or TRBV12-4 and TRBJ1-6; D call uncertain. The CDR3 extends over 13 amino acids. V was cut by 6 bases and J by 8 bases, with 11 bases left in between. The CDR3 protein is CASSLAQDSPLHF. The CDR3 DNA reads TGTGCCAGCAGCCTTGCCCAGGATTCACCCCTCCACTTT.

The V call is TRBV25-1, the J call TRBJ2-5, with 13 nucleotides matching TRBD2. V gave up 3 bases and J gave up 10 bases; unmatched junction bases: 2. The length of the CDR3 is 13 residues. Germline-derived CDR1 and CDR2 are MGHDK and SYGVNS. The CDR3 sequence: CASSEGLAGRQYF. In DNA, the CDR3 is TGTGCCAGCAGTGAGGGACTAGCGGGGCGCCAGTACTTC.